One and the same sample provided the 2 T cell receptor beta chains below, sequenced in a study of T cell changes during pregnancy in multiple sclerosis. The method was immunoSEQ multiplex PCR; TCRdb's version includes in-frame clones alone and lacks a portion of them. Seen here are 45,000 to 70,000 clones, 92% observed once, and the top ten hold approximately 0.21%. Sequencing was performed on CD4+ T cells from peripheral blood mononuclear cells, taken in the second trimester of pregnancy. The receptors were sampled from a female donor with multiple sclerosis, enrolled in a pregnancy study.

This clone has more than one count but fewer than ten. The gene calls are TRBV30 and TRBJ1-3; D remains unclear. The V and J ends lost 1 base and 2 bases respectively, with 3 bases between them. CDR1 is GTSNPN and CDR2 is SVGIG in the germline V gene (reference sequence). CDR3 length equals 12 residues. CDR3 amino acids: CAWSAAGNTIYF. As DNA, the CDR3 is TGTGCCTGGAGTGCGGCTGGAAACACCATATATTTT.

The rearrangement links TRBV7-3 to TRBJ2-3; 8 bases line up with TRBD1. This CDR3 comprises 14 residues. From germline, CDR1 is SGHTA and CDR2 FQGTGA. The V and J ends lost 5 bases and 3 bases, in that order; junction bases with no gene match: 4. The CDR3 loop is CASSQGAGTDTQYF. The CDR3 DNA follows: TGTGCCAGCAGCCAGGGGGCAGGGACAGATACGCAGTATTTT. The full variable domain, with the rest looked up from reference TRBV7-3 and TRBJ2-3, is GAGVSQTPSNKVTEKGKYVELRCDPISGHTALYWYRQSLGQGPEFLIYFQGTGAADDSGLPNDRFFAVRPEGSVSTLKIQRTERGDSAVYLCASSQGAGTDTQYFGPGTRLTVL.